This TCR beta chain is drawn from a study of blood T cell repertoires in COVID-19. The CDR3 loop spans 11 amino acids. Germline V lookup: CDR1 SQVTM, CDR2 ANQGSEA. V was clipped by 4 bases and J by 7 bases, with 10 bases between them. Measured with immunoSEQ multiplex PCR; TCRdb has only the in-frame clones, and not every one. Of 200,000 to 300,000 clones listed, over 75% are singletons. Ages ranged from about 18 to 90 years, with residence in about two dozen US areas. Recovery meant two consecutive negative NP/OP PCR tests, professional clearance, or resolved symptoms. The chain links TRBV29-1 to TRBJ1-1, with unresolved D. This sequence was found in a man between 40 and 49 years old who had recovered from COVID-19. Sequenced material: PBMCs or T cells enriched from blood (not recorded which). The CDR3 DNA reads TGCAGCGTTGGACAAGAATTTGAAGCTTTCTTT. Protein sequence: CSVGQEFEAFF.